This T cell receptor (beta chain) is from a study of HIV-infected patients and healthy controls. CDR1 and CDR2 from the germline V gene are MGHRA and YSYEKL. The V segment lost 0 bases and the J segment 4 bases; nucleotides outside the gene matches: 11. The CDR3 is 17 amino acids. TCRdb passed the 5' RACE reads through MiXCR, listing each CDR3 protein once. The data show approximately 64,000 distinct CDR3 sequences, 15% to 20% seen once. This clonotype was seen a handful of times. Sequencing input: CD4+ T cells from blood. V and J are TRBV4-1 and TRBJ1-2; 7 nucleotides align to TRBD1. This sequence originates from a human donor in good health. In DNA form, the CDR3 reads TGCGCCAGCAGCCAAGAAGGAGGCCAGGGGGGAGCCTATGGCTACACCTTC. It yields the protein CASSQEGGQGGAYGYTF.